Detailed here is one T cell receptor beta chain. Its antigen is unknown. Repertoires were sampled repeatedly during chemoradiotherapy. Trimming pared 3 bases from V and 5 bases from J, leaving 9 bases between. Germline loops: CDR1 LNHDA, CDR2 SQIVND (reference sequence). This CDR3 is 13 amino acids long. The sample is drawn from a study of chemoradiotherapy in HPV16-positive cancers. Study findings and constraints: Only a couple of HPV16-positive patients supplied the functional HPV-specificity definition. Better recurrence-free survival went with HPV-responsive T-cell expansion in HPV16-positive patients.

The data were produced by immunoSEQ multiplex PCR, yet TCRdb's version contains in-frame clones alone and is incomplete. The sample includes approximately 30,000 clones, about 91% of them seen just once. This sample comprised blood, obtained from a patient who underwent chemoradiotherapy. The receptor was derived from a human donor with HPV-associated anogenital cancer. The rearrangement joins TRBV19 to TRBJ2-3; D unresolved. CDR3 sequence: CASSIRAGDTQYF. CDR3 sequence (DNA): TGTGCCAGTAGTATTAGGGCTGGAGATACGCAGTATTTT.